This T cell receptor beta chain was identified during a study of blood T cell repertoires in COVID-19. Overall study: Donors in the United States, Italy and Spain gave samples during acute or convalescent COVID-19. Sources were T cells, B-cell-depleted T cells, or PBMCs; the material itself was cDNA or gDNA.

Study processing details: From reference gene primer amplification, estimates of nucleated cell counts were derived. Assay used: immunoSEQ multiplex PCR; TCRdb lists only in-frame clones, some missing. V, J and clone size derive from that table, while D and trimming were established from the DNA sequence. The top ten hold approximately 10% of the sample, which has a few hundred thousand clones, approximately 91% seen once. The V gene's germline CDR1 is MNHEY and CDR2 SVGEGT. CDR3 size: 15 residues. The germline V and J ends were trimmed by 2 bases and 2 bases, with 12 bases remaining between them. Sequences were obtained from peripheral blood. This clonotype was sampled from a woman in her 30s with COVID-19, enrolled during active disease. The rearrangement uses TRBV6-2 or TRBV6-3 and TRBJ1-2; the D gene is possibly TRBD1 (6 bases). The CDR3: CASSYGYQGNYGYTF. CDR3 in DNA: TGTGCCAGCAGTTACGGTTATCAGGGGAACTATGGCTACACCTTC.